The 22 T cell receptor beta chains reported below all come from one sample, sequenced in a study of cytomegalovirus exposure and HLA in healthy donors. Both 60 Vbeta primers and 13 Jbeta primers went into the PCR. The assay was immunoSEQ multiplex PCR, and TCRdb's table has in-frame clones only and misses some. The sample has about 130,000 clones, roughly 60% seen once; the top ten hold 2.4%. Sequencing was done on a sample of PBMCs. The receptors were gathered from a middle-aged woman in good health and CMV-seronegative.

This clone was counted a few times. The chain joins TRBV6-6 to TRBJ2-3, with 7 bases lining up with TRBD1. Germline V gene lookup returns CDR1 MNHNY and CDR2 SVGAGI (reference sequence). The CDR3 is 13 residues long. Trimming cost V 6 bases and J 5 bases; bases outside gene matches: 5. The DNA of the CDR3 is TGTGCCAGCAGGAAGGGGGCGGAAGATACGCAGTATTTT. Protein: CASRKGAEDTQYF.

The chain carries TRBV10-2 and TRBJ1-1; 8 positions agree with TRBD1. The CDR3 extends over 14 amino acids. With 6 bases clipped from V and 1 base from J, the junction kept 4 bases outside the gene matches. The germline V gene encodes CDR1 WSHSY and CDR2 SAAADI. The CDR3 bases are TGCGCCAGCAGGCTGGGACAGGCGAACACTGAAGCTTTCTTT. The encoded protein is CASRLGQANTEAFF.

This clone was detected a few times. The chain combines TRBV7-6 with TRBJ1-2; no clear D. The germline V and J ends were trimmed by 1 base and 7 bases, with 19 bases remaining between them. CDR1 and CDR2 from the germline V gene are SGHVS and FNYEAQ. The CDR3 is 16 amino acids. DNA for the CDR3: TGTGCCAGCAGCTTAGGGATGGGCAACGACCACGGTGGCTACACCTTC. This codes for CASSLGMGNDHGGYTF. Full variable domain (outside the CDR3, taken from reference TRBV7-6 and TRBJ1-2): GAGVSQSPRYKVTKRGQDVALRCDPISGHVSLYWYRQALGQGPEFLTYFNYEAQQDKSGLPNDRFSAERPEGSISTLTIQRTEQRDSAMYRCASSLGMGNDHGGYTFGSGTRLTVV.

The chain recombines TRBV30 with TRBJ1-1; the match to TRBD1 covers 8 bases. CDR1 is GTSNPN, CDR2 SVGIG, per germline (reference sequence). Trimming removed 3 bases from V and 7 bases from J; junction bases left unmatched: 7. The CDR3 covers 13 residues. The CDR3 is CAWRDDRGNEAFF. The CDR3 DNA reads TGTGCCTGGAGGGACGACAGGGGCAATGAAGCTTTCTTT.

The gene calls are TRBV19 and TRBJ1-1; possibly TRBD1 for D (6 bases). The CDR3 is 13 residues long. Germline V lookup: CDR1 LNHDA, CDR2 SQIVND (reference sequence). V shed 4 bases and J shed 4 bases, with 10 bases lying between them. This chain's CDR3 is CASSRGTITEAFF. CDR3 DNA sequence: TGTGCCAGTAGTAGGGGGACAATCACTGAAGCTTTCTTT.

V and J are TRBV7-2 and TRBJ2-7; 7 bases map to TRBD1. Germline lookup yields CDR1 SGHTA and CDR2 FQGNSA. The V gene end was trimmed by 4 bases and the J gene end by 10 bases; junction bases not matched to a gene: 13. The CDR3 has 14 amino acids. The CDR3 spells CASSSSRDRIEQYF. The CDR3 nucleotides are TGTGCCAGCAGCTCGAGCCGGGACAGAATAGAACAGTACTTC.

V usage is TRBV5-6 and J usage is TRBJ1-2, with D possibly matching TRBD1 (5 bases). Germline V gives CDR1 SGHDT, CDR2 YYEEEE. The V gene lost 6 bases and the J gene lost 0 bases, with 9 bases spanning the gap. This CDR3 spans 13 amino acids. The CDR3 is CASTLTANYGYTF. CDR3 nucleotide sequence: TGTGCCAGCACCCTGACAGCTAACTATGGCTACACCTTC.

This chain connects TRBV7-9 to TRBJ1-6; 8 bases line up with TRBD1. This CDR3 comprises 15 residues. Losses at the gene ends were 0 bases for V and 8 bases for J; bases not matched to a gene: 3. Per germline, CDR1 SEHNR and CDR2 FQNEAQ (reference sequence). CDR3 sequence: CASSLAGQGDSPLHF. The CDR3 bases are TGTGCCAGCAGCTTAGCCGGACAGGGAGATTCACCCCTCCACTTT.

The V and J genes are TRBV5-1 and TRBJ1-5, with 7 bases that match TRBD1. There are 14 residues in the CDR3. Germline CDR1 and CDR2: SGHRS and YFSETQ. With 4 bases clipped from V and 2 bases from J, the junction kept 3 bases outside the gene matches. CDR3 in amino acids: CASSAGGGNQPQHF. CDR3 nucleotides: TGCGCCAGCAGCGCAGGGGGAGGCAATCAGCCCCAGCATTTT.

The chain recombines TRBV4-3 with TRBJ2-3, with TRBD2 as a possible D gene (5 bases). Trimming stripped 0 bases from V and 1 base from J, with 11 bases between. Germline-derived CDR1 and CDR2 are LGHNA and YSLEER. This CDR3 is 16 amino acids long. CDR3 DNA sequence: TGCGCCAGCAGCCAAGACACGGTGAGGGGCACAGATACGCAGTATTTT. Amino acids: CASSQDTVRGTDTQYF.

CDR3 amino acids: CASSWTGGEANTEAFF. The CDR3 DNA reads TGCGCCAGCAGCTGGACAGGGGGCGAAGCCAACACTGAAGCTTTCTTT. This rearrangement joins TRBV5-1 to TRBJ1-1; 11 nucleotides align to TRBD1. The CDR3 spans 16 residues. V lost 3 bases to trimming and J lost 2 bases; unmatched junction nucleotides: 6. Germline values: CDR1 SGHRS, CDR2 YFSETQ.

The chain uses TRBV15 and TRBJ2-5; 8 bases line up with TRBD1. CDR1 and CDR2 (germline): LNHNV, YYDKDF (reference sequence). Losses at the gene ends were 8 bases for V and 0 bases for J; bases not matched to a gene: 8. The CDR3 is made up of 15 amino acids. This chain's CDR3 is CATGRTGRYQETQYF. CDR3 coding DNA: TGTGCCACCGGTAGGACAGGGAGGTACCAAGAGACCCAGTACTTC.

This clone was observed a few times. The V and J genes are TRBV7-9 and TRBJ1-1; TRBD1 matches 8 bases. Per the germline V gene, CDR1 is SEHNR and CDR2 is FQNEAQ (reference sequence). The V gene end was trimmed by 3 bases and the J gene end by 6 bases; junction bases not matched to a gene: 6. This CDR3 comprises 14 residues. The CDR3 DNA follows: TGTGCCAGCAGCTTTACAGGGGGAGAAGCTGAAGCTTTCTTT. Amino acid sequence: CASSFTGGEAEAFF.

This chain connects TRBV5-6 to TRBJ1-1; D is possibly TRBD1 (6 bases). The V end was cut by 5 bases, the J end by 0 bases, with 14 bases between. The V gene's germline CDR1 is SGHDT and CDR2 YYEEEE. This CDR3 comprises 15 residues. CDR3 region: CASRQQGIMNTEAFF. The DNA for the CDR3 is TGTGCCAGCAGACAACAGGGCATCATGAACACTGAAGCTTTCTTT.

The chain has TRBV6-1 and TRBJ2-7; tentatively, D is TRBD1 (5 bases). Germline CDR1 MNHNS, CDR2 SASEGT. The germline V and J ends were trimmed by 1 base and 5 bases, with 9 bases remaining between them. CDR3 length: 13 amino acids. The CDR3 spells CASSEGARDEQYF. DNA for the CDR3: TGTGCCAGCAGTGAAGGGGCCAGGGACGAGCAGTACTTC.

This chain links TRBV28 with TRBJ1-2, with D tentatively TRBD1 (5 bases). Germline lookup yields CDR1 MDHEN and CDR2 SYDVKM. The CDR3 consists of 13 residues. Trimming left V 7 bases short and J 7 bases short, with 16 bases between. CDR3 DNA: TGTGCCAGCAACCCTCCGAGGGGAGGTGGCTACACCTTC. This codes for CASNPPRGGGYTF.

This clone appeared a few times. The gene calls are TRBV18 and TRBJ1-6; TRBD1 aligns across 11 bases. CDR3 length: 14 amino acids. The J segment lost 8 bases and the V segment lost 3 bases, leaving 0 bases of the junction unmatched. Germline assignment: CDR1 KGHSH and CDR2 LQKENI. The CDR3 protein is CASSPGQGDSPLHF. The CDR3 coding sequence is TGTGCCAGCTCACCGGGACAGGGGGATTCACCCCTCCACTTT.

The J gene is TRBJ1-5, the V gene TRBV27; D not resolved. Germline values: CDR1 MNHEY, CDR2 SMNVEV (reference sequence). V lost 2 bases and J lost 7, with 6 bases in between. This CDR3 contains 12 residues. This CDR3 is CASSLLGQPQHF. CDR3 nucleotide sequence: TGTGCCAGCAGTTTACTAGGCCAGCCCCAGCATTTT.

Only a few counts were recorded for this clone. This chain uses TRBV9 with TRBJ2-7; 13 nucleotides match TRBD2. Losses at the gene ends were 4 bases for V and 4 bases for J; bases not matched to a gene: 5. The CDR3 runs 15 residues. Germline loops: CDR1 SGDLS, CDR2 YYNGEE. CDR3 nucleotides: TGTGCCAGCAGCCCTGGACTAGCGGGGGCGTACGAGCAGTACTTC. Its protein is CASSPGLAGAYEQYF.

This clone came up a few times. The chain has TRBV11-2 and TRBJ2-2, with TRBD1 identical over 8 bases. The CDR3 has 14 residues. The trim removed 5 bases at V and 4 bases at J, leaving 3 bases unmatched. Germline values: CDR1 SGHAT, CDR2 FQNNGV. The CDR3 bases are TGTGCCAGCAGCCCGGACAGGGCCACCGGGGAGCTGTTTTTT. This sequence encodes CASSPDRATGELFF.

CDR3 in amino acids: CAISEAGRGYGYTF. The CDR3 region has the DNA TGTGCCATCAGTGAGGCCGGCAGGGGGTATGGCTACACCTTC. The V gene is TRBV10-3, the J gene TRBJ1-2; TRBD1 matches 7 bases. The length of the CDR3 is 14 residues. V was clipped by 2 bases and J by 5 bases; unmatched bases: 5. CDR1 ENHRY and CDR2 SYGVKD come from the germline V gene.

This clone was seen only a few times. The V call is TRBV19, the J call TRBJ1-1; weak D call: TRBD1 (5 bases). V gave up 3 bases and J gave up 3 bases, with 26 bases separating them. This CDR3 has 19 residues. CDR1 is LNHDA, CDR2 SQIVND, per germline (reference sequence). The CDR3 loop reads CASSISGVAVFSLDTEAFF. CDR3 sequence (DNA): TGTGCCAGTAGTATCTCGGGGGTGGCCGTTTTTTCCTTAGACACTGAAGCTTTCTTT.